This T cell receptor beta chain was identified in a study of radiotherapy plus CTLA-4 blockade in lung cancer. Overall study findings and caveats: Radiotherapy plus ipilimumab was followed by expansion in blood of tumor-derived TCR clones.

The study gave focal radiation plus ipilimumab CTLA-4 blockade to patients with chemo-refractory metastatic non-small-cell lung cancer. Sequencing used immunoSEQ multiplex PCR; TCRdb keeps in-frame clones, though not all of them. The sample lists 75,000 or so clones, over 65% occurring once. Concerning this clone: The antigen is unknown.

This TCR derives from a human donor with non-small cell lung cancer who had a complete response to radiotherapy plus ipilimumab. The source was peripheral blood, collected from a patient treated with radiotherapy plus ipilimumab.

In DNA, the CDR3 is TGTGCCAGCAGTGAAGGTTTCAGGGAGCCGCAGTACGTC. It is translated as CASSEGFREPQYV. This chain uses TRBV6-1 with TRBJ2-7; the D gene could be TRBD1 or TRBD2 (5 bases each). Germline V gene data show CDR1 as MNHNS and CDR2 as SASEGT. The CDR3 consists of 13 residues. Between the trimmed V and J ends, which lost 1 base and 9 bases, there was a span of 13 bases.